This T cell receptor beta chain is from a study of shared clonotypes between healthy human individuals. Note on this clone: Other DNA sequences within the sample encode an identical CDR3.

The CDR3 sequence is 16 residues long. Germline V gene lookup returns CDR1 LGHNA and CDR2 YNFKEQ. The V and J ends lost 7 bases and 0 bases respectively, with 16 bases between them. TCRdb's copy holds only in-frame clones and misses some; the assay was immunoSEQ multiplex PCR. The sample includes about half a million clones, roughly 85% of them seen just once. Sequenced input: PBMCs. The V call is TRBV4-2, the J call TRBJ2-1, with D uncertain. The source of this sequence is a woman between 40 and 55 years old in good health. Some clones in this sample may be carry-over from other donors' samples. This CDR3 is CASNRYGSSSYNEQFF. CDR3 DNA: TGTGCCAGCAACCGCTACGGTTCGAGCTCCTACAATGAGCAGTTCTTC.